This section outlines one T cell receptor beta chain sequence together with its context. Its target is not known. Clones were sequenced by immunoSEQ multiplex PCR, and TCRdb holds only the in-frame ones, with some missing. The sample lists tens of thousands of clones; about four fifths were seen once. The data originate from a study of vaccination effects on CD4 cells after COVID-19. Study-level information: Prior to sequencing, the ViraFEST assay stimulated PBMC with viral peptide pools, which expanded the antigen-specific CD4+ T cells.

Subsequent to roughly 9 days of culture, CD4+ T cells were isolated. A half-volume exchange with IL-2 medium occurred on days 3 and 7. The CDR3 has 19 residues. The material was CD4+ T cells from PBMCs cultured without peptide, obtained before COVID-19 vaccination. This clonotype was sampled from a human donor who received a COVID-19 vaccine. The V and J genes are TRBV21-1 and TRBJ1-5; the table's TRBD1 call for D was not verified on the DNA. TRBV21-1 is a known pseudogene. The CDR3 bases are TGTGCCAGCAGCAAGAGGCACCTGGGGACAACCTATCGCAATCAGCCCCAGCATTTT. Its protein is CASSKRHLGTTYRNQPQHF.